This paragraph covers one TCR beta chain sequence. Its antigen is still unknown. The data belong to a study of cytomegalovirus exposure and HLA in healthy donors. As for the donors, each was a healthy bone marrow donor. Researchers ran the PCR with 60 Vbeta and 13 Jbeta primers. Sequencing used immunoSEQ multiplex PCR; TCRdb keeps in-frame clones, though not all of them. Of 120,000 to 150,000 clones in the sample, 64% were seen once. Findings and limits, study-wide: Upon later analysis, TCR association rates were observed to vary by HLA locus, being highest for DRB1 and lowest for HLA-C.

The specimen sequenced was PBMCs. This sequence was found in a woman in her twenties or thirties in good health and CMV-seropositive.

CDR3 loop: CASSPSLAGGDTQYF. In nucleotides, the CDR3 is TGCGCCAGCAGCCCATCACTAGCGGGGGGCGATACGCAGTATTTT. The chain uses TRBV5-1 and TRBJ2-3, with TRBD2 matching over 12 bases. J was trimmed by 6 bases and V by 4 bases; bases with no gene match: 6. Germline V gene data show CDR1 as SGHRS and CDR2 as YFSETQ. CDR3 size: 15 residues. Together with reference TRBV5-1 and TRBJ2-3, the CDR3 gives the full variable domain: KAGVTQTPRYLIKTRGQQVTLSCSPISGHRSVSWYQQTPGQGLQFLFEYFSETQRNKGNFPGRFSGRQFSNSRSEMNVSTLELGDSALYLCASSPSLAGGDTQYFGPGTRLTVL.